This T cell receptor (beta chain) was documented in a study of radiation and T cells in renal cell carcinoma (dated by TCRdb to 2020 to 2021). Concerning the study at large: In total, 50 to 60 samples underwent TCR beta sequencing: some 25 tumors plus 27 peripheral blood samples. The final blood draw was performed at 4 weeks after radiation, at the same time as nephrectomy. In the approximately 49 samples combined, 4,016,671 unique CDR3 nucleotide sequences were found, encoding roughly 2,500,000 unique CDR3 amino acid sequences. What the study reported, not specific to this receptor: Changes in the blood repertoire were not tracked past 4 weeks after treatment. Because no pretreatment tumor biopsies were available, whether clonotypes were present in the tumor at baseline could not be determined. An increase in top tumor clonotypes in blood was observed from baseline to 2 weeks post-radiation, followed by contraction by 4 weeks, which was taken to suggest transient expansion of tumor-resident clones. Effects of radiation dose or scheduling on the TCR repertoire could not be addressed with the single-armed trial design.

Sample time point, as interpreted from the label and publication: blood 4 weeks post-SBRT, at nephrectomy. The sample's treatment or condition label, decoded: 15 Gy SBRT to primary tumor, nephrectomy 4 weeks later. The samples were drawn from a clinical trial, where primary renal cell carcinomas were treated with 15 Gy of stereotactic body radiation therapy and then removed by nephrectomy 4 weeks afterward. To follow tumor-enriched clonotypes, serial peripheral blood was collected from radiation-treated patients at baseline and at 2 weeks and 4 weeks after SBRT. Renal cell carcinoma with clear cell pathology was present in all patients. The QIAamp DNA Blood Mini Kit (Qiagen) was used to prepare genomic DNA for TCR sequencing. The analyses included only samples that passed all quality control checks. V loses 0 bases, J loses 4 bases, and the germline ends lie 12 bases apart. The CDR3 covers 15 residues, taking in both the cysteine and the phenylalanine. Only CDR3 DNA remains: 45 bases, in frame from the first base. According to the germline V gene, CDR1 reads MGHRA and CDR2 reads YSYEKL.

Notes on this clone: This receptor's antigen is unknown. Per-base quality was not reported, and no clone a single base away is much larger than it.

The immunoSEQ kit was used, according to the manufacturer's recommendations, to generate TCR beta libraries from genomic DNA. To prepare libraries, a first multiplex PCR with proprietary primers was run, followed by a second PCR that added unique barcodes, and a bead cleanup was done after each round. A positive control reaction and a negative control reaction, both provided in the kit, were run with every batch of samples. The final libraries were assessed on an Agilent 4200 TapeStation D1000 ScreenTape, pooled by volume, and quantified by qPCR. Sequencing ran on an Illumina NextSeq500 with a MidOutput 150-cycle cartridge, using 156 Read1 and 15 Index1 cycles with kit custom primers. The pooled library was loaded at about 0.93 pM with around 22% PhiX control spiked in. As for the original processing: Vendor-processed data were analyzed in R, with a clonotype defined as all T cells sharing the same CDR3 nucleotide sequence. For clone abundance analyses, frequencies were normalized to the 10,000 most abundant clones per sample. Public T cell clones, which averaged fewer than five per sample, were removed prior to analysis. A difference in abundance of at least 32-fold between compartments was used to define tumor-enriched and baseline blood-enriched clonotypes. Clonotypes expanded or contracted between blood time points were identified with a beta-binomial differential abundance model. Tumor-blood repertoire similarity was measured with the Baroni-Urbani and Buser coefficient, and group comparisons used two-tailed Wilcoxon tests in R. TCRdb took over this immuneACCESS table, retaining in-frame rearrangements with V and J assigned. Such tables are incomplete; in checked studies, under half of the missing clones stem from an unresolved V gene, and the remainder is unexplained. The DNA was the basis for D and trimming; V, J and clone size are from that table. Recorded for this sample are about 73,000 clones; roughly 85% of them occurred a single time. The ten largest clones represent roughly 2.2% of the sample.

This TCR was recovered from a woman in her sixties with renal cell carcinoma. The specimen was blood, collected from a patient whose treatment included radiotherapy and nephrectomy. The sequence joins TRBV4-1 to TRBJ1-1, with TRBD1 as a weak D call on 5 bases. The encoded CDR3 is CASSQDRARGTEAFF. The bases are TGCGCCAGCAGCCAAGACAGGGCCCGGGGCACTGAAGCTTTCTTT.